The rows below give T cell receptor beta chains drawn from one sample of a study of T cell responses to AZD1222 COVID-19 vaccine. Clones were sequenced by immunoSEQ multiplex PCR, and TCRdb holds only the in-frame ones, with some missing. The data contain 84,000 or so clones, just over 90% of them singletons. Sequenced material: peripheral blood, taken 28 days after the second AZD1222 dose. The receptors here all came from an adult who received the AZD1222 COVID-19 vaccine. Each CDR3 is given with its conserved first and last residue. The D gene is left open where the match is weak. The size of a clone is reported for some rows only, either as once, few or many, or as a class for expanded clones.

v_call: TRBV5-6
d_call: NA
j_call: TRBJ1-3
clone_size: NA
cdr3_aa: CASSKGAENTIYF
cdr3_nt: TGTGCCAGCAGCAAAGGGGCCGAAAACACCATATATTTT

v_call: TRBV6-4
d_call: NA
j_call: TRBJ1-1
clone_size: NA
cdr3_aa: CASSDRMNTEAFF
cdr3_nt: TGTGCCAGCAGTGACAGAATGAACACTGAAGCTTTCTTT

v_call: TRBV20-1
d_call: NA
j_call: TRBJ1-4
clone_size: NA
cdr3_aa: CSASVPEKLFF
cdr3_nt: TGCAGTGCTAGCGTCCCCGAAAAACTGTTTTTT

v_call: TRBV19
d_call: NA
j_call: TRBJ2-7
clone_size: NA
cdr3_aa: CASSIGGIVSVYEQYF
cdr3_nt: TGTGCCAGTAGTATCGGGGGAATAGTGAGTGTCTACGAGCAGTACTTC

v_call: TRBV10-3
d_call: TRBD1
j_call: TRBJ2-3
clone_size: NA
cdr3_aa: CAISYPNTGGTDTQYF
cdr3_nt: TGTGCCATCAGTTACCCGAATACAGGGGGCACAGATACGCAGTATTTT

v_call: TRBV11-2
d_call: NA
j_call: TRBJ1-6
clone_size: NA
cdr3_aa: CASNRVNSPLHF
cdr3_nt: TGTGCCAGCAACAGGGTCAATTCACCCCTCCACTTT

v_call: TRBV7-9
d_call: NA
j_call: TRBJ2-7
clone_size: few
cdr3_aa: CASSSLSYEQYF
cdr3_nt: TGTGCCAGCAGCTCGCTCAGTTACGAGCAGTACTTC

v_call: TRBV10-2
d_call: TRBD2
j_call: TRBJ2-7
clone_size: NA
cdr3_aa: CATRHGLAGGTYEQYF
cdr3_nt: TGCGCCACCCGACACGGACTAGCGGGAGGAACCTACGAGCAGTACTTC

v_call: TRBV30
d_call: NA
j_call: TRBJ2-5
clone_size: once
cdr3_aa: CAWSSPGAGETQYF
cdr3_nt: TGTGCCTGGAGCTCCCCGGGGGCGGGGGAGACCCAGTACTTC

v_call: TRBV29-1
d_call: NA
j_call: TRBJ1-2
clone_size: NA
cdr3_aa: CSCGHGGYTF
cdr3_nt: TGCAGCTGTGGACATGGTGGCTACACCTTC

v_call: TRBV20-1
d_call: NA
j_call: TRBJ2-7
clone_size: NA
cdr3_aa: CSARDAYEQYF
cdr3_nt: TGCAGTGCTAGAGATGCCTACGAGCAGTACTTC

v_call: TRBV11-3
d_call: TRBD1
j_call: TRBJ1-2
clone_size: NA
cdr3_aa: CASSPGQGYGYTF
cdr3_nt: TGTGCCAGCAGCCCAGGACAGGGCTATGGCTACACCTTC

v_call: TRBV12-3/TRBV12-4
d_call: NA
j_call: TRBJ2-2
clone_size: NA
cdr3_aa: CASSLRNTGELFF
cdr3_nt: TGTGCCAGCAGTTTAAGGAACACCGGGGAGCTGTTTTTT

v_call: TRBV5-8
d_call: NA
j_call: TRBJ2-2
clone_size: NA
cdr3_aa: CASSFARHTGELFF
cdr3_nt: TGTGCCAGCAGCTTTGCCCGCCACACCGGGGAGCTGTTTTTT

v_call: TRBV19
d_call: NA
j_call: TRBJ1-5
clone_size: NA
cdr3_aa: CASSIATLYSNQPQHF
cdr3_nt: TGTGCCAGTAGTATAGCGACACTTTATAGCAATCAGCCCCAGCATTTT

v_call: TRBV6-7
d_call: TRBD2
j_call: TRBJ2-2
clone_size: NA
cdr3_aa: CASSLPVNQREDTGELFF
cdr3_nt: TGTGCCAGCAGCCTCCCAGTCAACCAGCGGGAGGACACCGGGGAGCTGTTTTTT

v_call: TRBV6-5
d_call: TRBD1
j_call: TRBJ1-1
clone_size: NA
cdr3_aa: CASNMDRVKTEAFF
cdr3_nt: TGTGCCAGCAACATGGACAGGGTTAAGACTGAAGCTTTCTTT

v_call: TRBV11-3
d_call: NA
j_call: TRBJ1-1
clone_size: NA
cdr3_aa: CASSLDQKAFF
cdr3_nt: TGTGCCAGCAGCTTAGATCAGAAAGCTTTCTTT

v_call: TRBV11-2
d_call: NA
j_call: TRBJ1-4
clone_size: once
cdr3_aa: CASSPPNLEKLFF
cdr3_nt: TGTGCCAGCAGCCCACCTAATTTGGAAAAACTGTTTTTT

v_call: TRBV21-1
d_call: NA
j_call: TRBJ2-1
clone_size: NA
cdr3_aa: CASSIRDRVKNEQFF
cdr3_nt: TGTGCCAGCAGCATACGGGACAGGGTGAAGAATGAGCAGTTCTTC

v_call: TRBV12-2
d_call: NA
j_call: TRBJ2-7
clone_size: NA
cdr3_aa: CASRLVMGLASEQYF
cdr3_nt: TGTGCAAGTCGCTTAGTGATGGGACTAGCTAGCGAGCAGTACTTC

v_call: TRBV4-3
d_call: NA
j_call: TRBJ2-6
clone_size: NA
cdr3_aa: CASSQVPVRNSGANVLTF
cdr3_nt: TGCGCCAGCAGCCAAGTGCCGGTGAGGAACTCTGGGGCCAACGTCCTGACTTTC

v_call: TRBV9
d_call: TRBD1
j_call: TRBJ1-1
clone_size: NA
cdr3_aa: CASSEDPTGGEGNTEAFF
cdr3_nt: TGTGCCAGCAGCGAGGACCCGACAGGGGGCGAGGGGAACACTGAAGCTTTCTTT